This T cell receptor (beta chain) was captured by sequencing in a study of control samples from healthy donors and cancer patients. Measured with immunoSEQ multiplex PCR; TCRdb has only the in-frame clones, and not every one. The sample shows about 84,000 clones, roughly 82% of them seen only once. V was trimmed by 4 bases and J by 1 base, leaving 10 bases between them. This CDR3 contains 14 residues. Germline values: CDR1 LGHDT, CDR2 YNNKEL (reference sequence). Sequenced material: PBMCs. The chain carries TRBV3-1 (or the pseudogene TRBV3-2) and TRBJ2-5; D is perhaps TRBD1 (5 bases). The receptor's source is a man aged 60 to 75 with head and neck cancer. The CDR3: CASSPRELQETQYF. CDR3 bases: TGTGCCAGCAGCCCCAGGGAACTCCAAGAGACCCAGTACTTC.